The next 15 T cell receptor beta chains were all read from a single sample in a study of early T cells in non-severe SARS-CoV-2 infection. TCRdb ran MiXCR on the 5' RACE reads and lists one entry per CDR3 protein. Found here are around 67,000 distinct CDR3 sequences, 10% to 15% of them singletons; the top ten hold approximately 6.4%. Sequencing input: whole blood. The source is an adult who was a healthcare worker with PCR-confirmed SARS-CoV-2 infection or an uninfected control (not recorded which).

This clonotype was detected ten times or more. The chain carries TRBV12-3 or TRBV12-4 and TRBJ1-5; D possibly corresponds to TRBD1 (6 bases). The CDR3 is 14 amino acids. V lost 7 bases and J lost 4, with 14 bases in between. Written as DNA, the CDR3 is TGTGCCAGCACGACAGGTAATCCGAATCAGCCCCAGCATTTT. It is translated as CASTTGNPNQPQHF.

This clonotype was seen ten or more times. In DNA form, the CDR3 reads TGTGCCAGCAGTTACTCTGGTTTAGGGGGTTTGGCAGATACGCAGTATTTT. Translated, it gives CASSYSGLGGLADTQYF. This chain connects TRBV6-5 to TRBJ2-3, with D maybe TRBD1 (6 bases). In germline, CDR1 is MNHEY, CDR2 SVGAGI. This CDR3 region has 17 residues. V was shortened by 0 bases and J by 4 bases, with 17 bases between the two germline ends.

The CDR3 here is CASRRRDFYGYTF. The CDR3 coding sequence is TGTGCCAGCAGGCGCCGGGACTTCTATGGCTACACCTTC. This rearrangement joins TRBV6-2 or TRBV6-3 to TRBJ1-2; TRBD1 is a possible D gene (5 bases). Germline CDR1 MNHEY, CDR2 SVGEGT. Trimming shortened V by 6 bases and J by 4 bases, and 12 bases separated the two germline ends. The CDR3 extends over 13 amino acids.

The chain employs TRBV7-2 and TRBJ2-3; 7 bases are a match to TRBD1. This CDR3 region has 14 residues. Looked up from germline, CDR1 is SGHTA and CDR2 is FQGNSA. V dropped 4 bases and J dropped 2; count of bases not matched to a gene: 3. The CDR3 DNA sequence: TGTGCCAGCAGCTCCACAGGGGACACAGATACGCAGTATTTT. This gives the protein CASSSTGDTDTQYF.

This clonotype appeared many times. V usage is TRBV18 and J usage is TRBJ2-7; 10 bases fit TRBD1. Germline V lookup: CDR1 KGHSH, CDR2 LQKENI. V shed 6 bases, J shed 5 bases, and the junction held 10 bases outside the gene matches. The CDR3 is 15 amino acids. CDR3 protein: CASSPTGQGNHEQYF. The DNA of the CDR3 is TGTGCCAGCTCGCCTACGGGACAGGGGAATCACGAGCAGTACTTC. Supplemented by reference TRBV18 and TRBJ2-7, the full variable domain reads NAGVMQNPRHLVRRRGQEARLRCSPMKGHSHVYWYRQLPEEGLKFMVYLQKENIIDESGMPKERFSAEFPKEGPSILRIQQVVRGDSAAYFCASSPTGQGNHEQYFGPGTRLTVT.

The CDR3 here is CASSYLDTQYF. As DNA, the CDR3 is TGTGCCAGCAGTTACTTGGATACGCAGTATTTT. The rearrangement uses TRBV6-1 and TRBJ2-3, with D hard to call. Germline CDR1 MNHNS, CDR2 SASEGT. The CDR3 has 11 residues. V shed 5 bases and J shed 6 bases, with 6 bases lying between them.

Concerning this clonotype: At one of its ends the junction is not consistent with the germline gene, which may arise from a read error. The chain uses TRBV11-2 and TRBJ1-3; TRBD1 agrees at 7 bases. The CDR3 consists of 15 residues. CDR1 is SGHAT and CDR2 is FQNNGV in the germline V gene. CDR3 residues: CASSFRQGSENTIYF. CDR3 bases: TGTGCCAGCAGCTTTAGACAGGGTTCTGAAAACACCATATATTTT.

The sample holds many counts of this clonotype. The rearrangement joins TRBV24-1 to TRBJ2-2; 8 bases fit TRBD1. Germline assignment: CDR1 KGHDR and CDR2 SFDVKD. V trimming: 0 bases; J trimming: 5 bases; junction bases outside the gene matches: 7. CDR3 length: 17 amino acids. This CDR3 reads CATSDLQGAGRTGELFF. CDR3 bases: TGTGCCACCAGTGATTTGCAGGGGGCAGGGCGAACCGGGGAGCTGTTTTTT.

The chain uses TRBV4-1 and TRBJ1-2; 7 nucleotides agree with TRBD1. CDR3 length: 14 residues. V was pared by 3 bases and J by 7 bases, with 8 bases of the junction left unmatched. Germline-derived CDR1 and CDR2 are MGHRA and YSYEKL. The CDR3 coding sequence is TGCGCCAGCAGCCAGGATACAGGGGCATCTGGCTACACCTTC. Protein: CASSQDTGASGYTF.

This sequence joins TRBV11-3 and TRBJ2-3; 7 nucleotides agree with TRBD1. The V and J ends lost 5 bases and 2 bases, in that order; junction bases with no gene match: 7. Germline V gene sequence: CDR1 SGHNT, CDR2 YENEEA. This CDR3 contains 15 residues. CDR3 in amino acids: CASSTRQGFTDTQYF. The CDR3 bases are TGTGCCAGCAGCACCCGACAGGGATTCACAGATACGCAGTATTTT.

This clonotype has only a few counts. This chain links TRBV7-9 with TRBJ2-1, with D possibly being TRBD1 (7 bases). Germline V gives CDR1 SEHNR, CDR2 FQNEAQ (reference sequence). The CDR3 runs 15 residues. With 3 bases removed from V and 3 bases from J, the gap between germline ends came to 12 bases. The CDR3, as DNA: TGTGCCAGCAGCTTCCAGGGGGGACTCTACAATGAGCAGTTCTTC. Translating it yields CASSFQGGLYNEQFF.

This clonotype was observed a handful of times. The V gene is TRBV27, the J gene TRBJ2-1; D remains unclear. Germline CDR1 and CDR2: MNHEY and SMNVEV (reference sequence). The CDR3 sequence is 18 residues long. V lost 3 bases, J lost 0 bases, and 18 bases lay in between. In DNA, the CDR3 is TGTGCCAGCAGTTTGATTTTTGAACGGAAGAGCTCCTACAATGAGCAGTTCTTC. Its protein product is CASSLIFERKSSYNEQFF.

This clonotype was counted only a few times. This chain links TRBV11-2 with TRBJ2-3; D perhaps matches TRBD1 (6 bases). Germline V gene data show CDR1 as SGHAT and CDR2 as FQNNGV. Trimming shortened V by 5 bases and J by 7 bases, and 13 bases separated the two germline ends. The CDR3 sequence is 13 residues long. This CDR3 reads CASSLQGFHTQYF. CDR3 bases: TGTGCCAGCAGCCTGCAGGGGTTTCATACGCAGTATTTT.

This clonotype was seen a handful of times. V usage is TRBV6-6 and J usage is TRBJ2-1; D is tentatively TRBD1 or TRBD2 (5 bases each). The V end was cut by 8 bases, the J end by 4 bases, with 15 bases between. The CDR3 is 14 amino acids. CDR1 is MNHNY and CDR2 is SVGAGI in the germline V gene (reference sequence). CDR3 sequence reads: CASHPRDQYNEQFF. DNA for the CDR3: TGTGCCAGCCACCCCCGGGACCAGTACAATGAGCAGTTCTTC.

The CDR3 nucleotides read TGTGCCACCAGTGGTGGACTAGCGGGAGGGATCTCCTACAATGAGCAGTTCTTC. This sequence encodes CATSGGLAGGISYNEQFF. V and J are TRBV24-1 and TRBJ2-1; 15 positions agree with TRBD2. Germline CDR1 reads KGHDR; CDR2 reads SFDVKD. The junction had 4 bases not matched to a gene; V was cut back by 5 bases and J by 0 bases. The CDR3 has 18 residues.